One TCR beta chain is described in this entry. Its recognized antigen is unknown. No quality values exist for individual bases; no much larger clone is one base distant. This sample stems from a study of cytomegalovirus exposure and HLA in healthy donors (dated by TCRdb to 2017 to 2019). Concerning the study at large: An earlier analysis of around 600 of the donors reported 250 to 300 Gb of sequence data and some 120 million unique TCR beta sequences from around 200 million T cells. In addition to the first cohort of around 670 subjects, a separate validation cohort of 130 or so different subjects was used. HLA typing covered class I and class II loci at four-digit resolution. All discovery cohort repertoires had been generated using a single sequencing platform. A later genetic analysis took genome-wide SNP genotypes for about 55% of the roughly 670 donors and used that subset as a discovery cohort. Of the approximately 400 genotyped donors, over 65% fell in the genetic ancestry cluster associated with self-reported Caucasian donors. To predict cytomegalovirus infection status, the study brought together high-throughput TCR immunosequencing, statistical association of individual TCRs with disease status, and machine learning. An earlier analysis of 587 of the donors used high-throughput TCR beta sequencing to judge whether each TCR beta V gene segment behaved as functional or pseudogenic. The T cell repertoires of under 700 subjects were profiled by immunosequencing and related to cytomegalovirus serostatus. An early release that covered about 600 HLA-typed donors contained about 300 gigabases of sequencing data and tens of millions of unique TCR sequences. In a later analysis, previously published TCR beta repertoires from some 640 donors were re-analyzed and high-resolution HLA genotyping was added so that TCR occurrence patterns could be studied. Donor age, sex, ethnicity and CMV serostatus were collected together with the repertoire data. In the later analysis, no new phenotypic data were used to find candidate immune exposures; instead, reliance was placed on TCR beta sequences and their occurrence across donors. The number of typed donors differed by locus: about 629-630 for A, B, C, DRB1 and DQB1; some 500 for DQA1; about 600 for DPA1; and roughly 470 for DPB1. Because of strong linkage in the cohort, roughly five DR-DQ haplotypes were treated as single units for association and clustering. The study was designed to test whether signatures of past pathogen exposure could be identified by cataloging public T cell receptors. Across about 380 genotyped donors of the cohort, an average of about 250,000 unique TCR beta nucleotide sequences per donor were sequenced, and roughly 20% of those sequences were non-productive.

The CDR1 and CDR2 encoded by the germline V gene (reference sequence) are LNHDA and SQIVND. The CDR3 numbers 14 residues from cysteine through phenylalanine. The CDR3 DNA has 42 bases and is translated from base 1. The germline V end is reduced by 4 bases and the J end by 3 bases; junction bases left unmatched: 6. The paper as a whole reports these results and caveats: Most TCR sequences were seen in very few donors, while some public TCRs were found in many individuals. In a later analysis, the rate of TCR association differed among HLA loci, with DRB1 alleles having the most associated TCRs and HLA-C alleles having the fewest. Sequencing depth was assumed to be roughly uniform across donors in the presence/absence analyses, though that assumption may not hold. Cytomegalovirus status was reported to be diagnosed by the classifier with high specificity and sensitivity in both the original and validation cohorts. In the study, 150 to 200 TCR beta chains were listed as associated with cytomegalovirus. In an earlier analysis of several hundred of the donors, most TCR beta V segments were observed in productive rearrangements about 87% or about 30% of the time, broadly matching IMGT annotations. Specific HLA alleles were associated with about 17,000 TCR beta sequences at a false discovery rate of 0.05 in a later analysis. The authors suggested that the approach could potentially be generalized to other disease states and immunological phenotypes. A group of highly shared sequence variants was considered likely to be a technical artifact of the sequencing pipeline. Correlated functional status among segregating V segments might be attributable to linkage disequilibrium, but an unknown experimental factor could not be ruled out. A later analysis reported that several top co-occurrence clusters appeared linked to parvovirus B19, influenza, CMV and Epstein-Barr virus. Strong co-occurrence of HLA alleles, especially DR and DQ, made assigning TCR associations to individual alleles difficult. For the cohort, immune exposure information was limited to CMV serostatus. In vitro tests confirmed that three of the cytomegalovirus-associated TCR beta chains recognize cytomegalovirus antigens. In a later analysis, HLA-associated TCR beta chains showed more clonal expansion and lower generation probabilities than non-associated chains that were equally common. A later genetic analysis associated a missense DCLRE1C variant with V-gene and J-gene trimming of TCR beta chains, and an independent cohort replicated the association. This cohort had only TCR beta chains sequenced, and the lack of alpha or paired-chain data limited which features could be detected. Some IMGT-functional V segments, including TRBV6-2 and TRBV6-3, could not be distinguished by the 87-base-pair reads and were therefore excluded. A further reported finding was that TCR beta sequences accurately predicted the HLA-A and HLA-B alleles for most subjects in the first cohort. Compared with the roughly 720-donor mean, donors in an Asian-associated ancestry cluster had fewer N-insertions in productive TCRs, according to a later genetic analysis. Because HLA typing was unavailable for some donors at each locus, only the typed subset was used in association tests. Because counts were too low, roughly 18 rarely observed V segments, including chromosome 9 orphons, were left out of the earlier analysis of 500 to 650 of the donors. In a later analysis, most CMV-associated TCR beta chains were found to appear HLA-restricted, with HLA associations seemingly driven largely by CMV exposure.

In total, fewer than 750 healthy bone marrow donors made up the cohort. At the time of sampling, all cohort members were nominally healthy, though unrecorded immune exposures were likely present. The donor tested CMV seronegative and was one of the 352 seronegative cohort members. A peripheral blood sample was provided by each donor, and peripheral blood mononuclear cells were used for TCR beta sequencing. The Qiagen DNeasy Blood Extraction Kit was used to extract genomic DNA from the blood cell samples. Library construction relied on the immunoSEQ multiplex PCR assay. For the multiplex PCR, a mixture combining 60 forward primers for TCR Vbeta segments and 13 reverse primers for TCR Jbeta segments was used. The CDR3 region of rearranged TCR beta genes was amplified from genomic DNA by a multiplex PCR assay. Amplified TCR beta libraries were sequenced as 87-base-pair reads on the Illumina HiSeq System. As for the authors' bioinformatics: In a later analysis, some 80 million unique TCR beta chains were counted across the 500 to 850 repertoires, and roughly 11 million of these chains were shared by at least two donors. A nearest-neighbor algorithm error-corrected the raw reads and collapsed the reads into unique sequences, merging closely related sequences to remove PCR and sequencing errors. To assign V, D and J gene segments, CDR3 sequences were aligned to IMGT reference sequences. For a sequence to be retained, a match of at least six nucleotides was required to both a V gene segment and a J gene segment. Rearrangements were called productive when the CDR3 lacked stop codons and stayed in frame with V and J; all others were non-productive. CDR3 was defined by IMGT convention, running from the second conserved V-encoded cysteine to the conserved J-encoded phenylalanine. In an earlier analysis of approximately 590 of the donors, sequences lacking an unambiguous match to a single V gene segment were excluded. An earlier analysis of around 600 of the donors classified V segments as functional when productive rearrangements were above 56.7% and as segregating when the standard deviation between donors was above 5%. A statistical classification framework was developed to diagnose cytomegalovirus status using the catalog of TCR beta chain sequences. In a later analysis, TCR nucleotide sequences were compared against IMGT/GENE-DB human TR gene sequences so that V and J genes could be assigned. A later analysis assigned CDR3 sequences and most-parsimonious VDJ recombination scenarios with the TCRdist pipeline. In a later analysis, each TCR beta chain was defined by its CDR3 amino acid sequence together with its V-gene family, and reads without a unique V-gene family were excluded. To address suspected cross-contamination and a sequencing artifact, a later analysis removed a few hundred highly shared, low-generation-probability nucleotide sequences. A later analysis calculated a clonal expansion index for each public chain from normalized within-repertoire ranks of inferred template counts. Generation probabilities in a later analysis came from a VDJ recombination model fitted to out-of-frame rearrangements, and those results were checked against IGoR. In a later analysis, hypergeometric tests were used to score TCR-TCR, TCR-HLA and TCR-CMV co-occurrence, with a repertoire-size bias correction applied to TCR pairs. False discovery rates were estimated in a later analysis by permuting HLA or CMV assignments 20 times. A later analysis grouped co-occurring TCRs with DBSCAN, adding TCRdist sequence similarity when clustering within HLA-allele-positive subsets. Repertoires with fewer than 30,000 or more than 120,000 public chains were left out of co-occurrence clustering, as were five repertoires with anomalous nucleotide sharing. TCRdb provides this immuneACCESS table in a form limited to in-frame rearrangements. Some clones are lacking; in checked studies, under half of them reflect an unresolved V gene, and why the rest are absent is not known. The V and J calls and the clone size are those of that table, but D and trimming were determined from the DNA. This sample comprises about 200,000 clones, 86% of them detected only once. The top ten clonotypes cover around 0.3% of the sample.

The rearrangement joined TRBV19 to TRBJ2-7; TRBD1 agrees with 7 junctional bases. The clonotype was recovered from a young woman in good health and CMV-seronegative. Specimen: PBMCs. The DNA sequence is given as TGTGCCAGTAGTACTGGGACAGATTTCTACGAGCAGTACTTC. Its product reads: CASSTGTDFYEQYF. Extended through the reference TRBV19 and TRBJ2-7 proteins, this CDR3 yields the full variable domain: DGGITQSPKYLFRKEGQNVTLSCEQNLNHDAMYWYRQDPGQGLRLIYYSQIVNDFQKGDIAEGYSVSREKKESFPLTVTSAQKNPTAFYLCASSTGTDFYEQYFGPGTRLTVT.